The 29 T cell receptor beta chains in this list originate from one sample, sequenced in a study of T-cell reconstitution after alpha-beta-depleted transplantation in children. For TCRbeta, the library was prepared with unique molecular identifiers. MiXCR was run by TCRdb on the PCR reads, yielding one entry per CDR3 protein. The repertoire holds around 500,000 distinct CDR3 sequences, with around 13% as singletons. Source: PBMCs from the stem cell graft donor, taken from the stem cell graft. Source of these receptors: a human donor who donated a stem cell graft to a child with combined immunodeficiency.

This clonotype was counted many times. CDR3 coding DNA: TGTGCCACCAGTGATTATACGGGGGCGAACACCGGGGAGCTGTTTTTT. This codes for CATSDYTGANTGELFF. The V call is TRBV24-1, the J call TRBJ2-2; a weak D match, TRBD2 (6 bases). V was cut by 2 bases and J by 0 bases, with 9 bases left in between. The CDR3 spans 16 residues. Per germline, CDR1 KGHDR and CDR2 SFDVKD.

There are a few counts of this clonotype. The V gene is TRBV6-1, the J gene TRBJ1-1, with D possibly TRBD1 on 6 matching bases. The V and J ends lost 11 bases and 10 bases respectively, with 26 bases between them. Germline lookup yields CDR1 MNHNS and CDR2 SASEGT. The CDR3 covers 14 residues. The CDR3 bases are TGTGCCGGATCCCGTGGGGGCCAGGGAGGAGTAGCTTTCTTT. As protein: CAGSRGGQGGVAFF.

This clonotype was observed a few times. The rearrangement joins TRBV20-1 to TRBJ2-1; 7 nucleotides match TRBD2. Unmatched junction bases numbered 9, after V lost 3 bases and J lost 7 bases. Germline CDR1 and CDR2: DFQATT and SNEGSKA (reference sequence). The CDR3 consists of 14 residues. CDR3 sequence (DNA): TGCAGTGCTAGTCCGGGAGGTAGCGGAAATGAGCAGTTCTTC. The encoded protein is CSASPGGSGNEQFF.

The chain links TRBV5-1 to TRBJ1-1, with a weak D call TRBD1 (6 bases). The V end was cut by 3 bases, the J end by 3 bases, with 18 bases between. The CDR3 is 16 residues long. CDR1 is SGHRS, CDR2 YFSETQ, per germline. DNA of the CDR3: TGCGCCAGCAGCTCCGATACAGGGTTCTCGGACACTGAAGCTTTCTTT. Translated, it gives CASSSDTGFSDTEAFF.

This clonotype was counted many times. The CDR3 coding sequence is TGTGCCAGCAGTCCCAACCCGGGAGGGTATGGCTACACCTTC. Its translation: CASSPNPGGYGYTF. The J gene is TRBJ1-2, the V gene TRBV12-3 or TRBV12-4, with D unresolved. V gave up 5 bases and J gave up 5 bases, with 15 bases separating them. CDR3 size: 14 residues.

This clonotype has a count of ten or more. V and J are TRBV6-6 and TRBJ2-1; D unresolved. This CDR3 spans 13 amino acids. V shed 4 bases and J shed 1 base, with 5 bases lying between them. Germline V CDR1 and CDR2: MNHNY, SVGAGI (reference sequence). DNA for the CDR3: TGTGCCAGCAGTTCCGAATCCTACAATGAGCAGTTCTTC. It codes for CASSSESYNEQFF.

This clonotype has a handful of counts. The chain employs TRBV5-5 and TRBJ1-2; D unclear. Germline CDR1 reads SGHKS; CDR2 reads YYEKEE (reference sequence). The CDR3 loop spans 17 amino acids. V dropped 3 bases and J dropped 3 bases, with 21 bases sitting between them. CDR3 coding DNA: TGTGCCAGCAGCTCCACGTCGGGGATTATTGTAGACTATGGCTACACCTTC. This translates into CASSSTSGIIVDYGYTF.

The table lists this clonotype with a few counts. The rearrangement uses TRBV24-1 and TRBJ2-1, with 11 positions matching TRBD2. Germline V CDR1 and CDR2: KGHDR, SFDVKD. The CDR3 is 15 amino acids. Trimming removed 8 bases from V and 3 bases from J; junction bases left unmatched: 5. The CDR3 DNA follows: TGTGCCACCATGACCGGGACTAGCGGCTACAATGAGCAGTTCTTC. Residues: CATMTGTSGYNEQFF.

This clonotype was counted at least ten times. The CDR3 loop reads CASSGLTANTEAFF. CDR3 sequence (DNA): TGTGCCAGCAGTGGGTTGACAGCGAACACTGAAGCTTTCTTT. The V call is TRBV25-1, the J call TRBJ1-1, with D perhaps matching TRBD1 (5 bases). Trimming removed 4 bases from V and 1 base from J, with 10 bases in between. From germline, CDR1 is MGHDK and CDR2 SYGVNS. The CDR3 runs to 14 residues.

This clonotype has a count of ten or more. The V call is TRBV5-6, the J call TRBJ2-7; D unclear. The V end lost 4 bases, the J end lost 2 bases, and 16 bases lay between the germline ends. CDR3 length: 15 residues. Germline V lookup: CDR1 SGHDT, CDR2 YYEEEE. CDR3 residues: CASSALGLTTYEQYF. Written as DNA, the CDR3 is TGTGCCAGCAGCGCCCTGGGTCTAACTACCTACGAGCAGTACTTC.

The table lists this clonotype with many counts. This chain links TRBV27 with TRBJ2-3; D gene uncertain. Trimming took 5 bases from V and 1 from J, leaving 13 bases between them. There are 15 residues in the CDR3. Germline-derived CDR1 and CDR2 are MNHEY and SMNVEV (reference sequence). CDR3 sequence: CASSLDPLGTDTQYF. The CDR3 bases are TGTGCCAGCAGTCTCGACCCTCTCGGCACAGATACGCAGTATTTT.

The CDR3 DNA reads TGTGCCAGCAGCTTCAGGGGTGTTACGGGGGATACGCAGTATTTT. This gives the protein CASSFRGVTGDTQYF. This chain uses TRBV11-2 with TRBJ2-3; perhaps TRBD1 as D (6 bases). Trimming pared 3 bases from V and 6 bases from J, leaving 16 bases between. The CDR3 loop spans 15 amino acids. Looked up from germline, CDR1 is SGHAT and CDR2 is FQNNGV.

This clonotype was counted many times. This chain links TRBV12-3 or TRBV12-4 with TRBJ2-6, with TRBD2 matching over 11 bases. CDR3 size: 17 residues. J gave up 3 bases and V 4 bases, and 5 bases lay outside the gene matches. The CDR3 is CASSSQLAGVGANVLTF. CDR3 nucleotides: TGTGCCAGCAGTTCCCAACTAGCGGGAGTTGGGGCCAACGTCCTGACTTTC.

This clonotype was counted ten times or more. The chain links TRBV12-3 or TRBV12-4 to TRBJ1-2; D is possibly TRBD1 (5 bases). The V and J ends lost 1 base and 2 bases respectively, with 8 bases between them. This CDR3 comprises 14 residues. The CDR3 bases are TGTGCCAGCAGTTTAGAGGCAGGGAACTATGGCTACACCTTC. This codes for CASSLEAGNYGYTF.

This clonotype was seen many times. The chain has TRBV20-1 and TRBJ1-1; D perhaps matches TRBD1 (5 bases). Per the germline V gene, CDR1 is DFQATT and CDR2 is SNEGSKA (reference sequence). Trimming cost V 3 bases and J 3 bases, with 11 bases left between them. The CDR3 consists of 13 residues. In DNA, the CDR3 is TGCAGTGCTAGGGGGTGGGGGGACACTGAAGCTTTCTTT. It yields the protein CSARGWGDTEAFF.

This clonotype has ten or more counts. J is TRBJ1-2 and V is TRBV7-3, with 7 bases identical to TRBD1. Germline assignment: CDR1 SGHTA and CDR2 FQGTGA. V gave up 0 bases and J gave up 2 bases; unmatched junction bases: 6. CDR3 length equals 16 residues. This chain's CDR3 is CASSLTGQPLNYGYTF. The CDR3 nucleotides are TGTGCCAGCAGCTTAACGGGACAGCCTCTGAACTATGGCTACACCTTC.

This clonotype was seen repeatedly, ten times or more. The V call is TRBV11-2, the J call TRBJ1-1; tentative D call: TRBD1 (5 bases). The germline V gene encodes CDR1 SGHAT and CDR2 FQNNGV. This CDR3 has 13 residues. Between the trimmed V and J ends, which lost 5 bases and 3 bases, there was a span of 10 bases. The CDR3: CASSRTGDTEAFF. The CDR3 nucleotides read TGTGCCAGCAGCCGGACGGGGGACACTGAAGCTTTCTTT.

This clonotype was observed a few times. The chain joins TRBV4-2 to TRBJ1-1; tentatively, D is TRBD1 (5 bases). This CDR3 is 17 amino acids long. CDR1 is LGHNA, CDR2 YNFKEQ, per germline. Trimming stripped 1 base from V and 0 bases from J, with 15 bases between. CDR3 nucleotide sequence: TGTGCCAGCAGCCAAGTTCGGCAGGGAACCATGAACACTGAAGCTTTCTTT. Translated, it gives CASSQVRQGTMNTEAFF.

The chain couples TRBV6-9 to TRBJ2-6; D possibly matches TRBD1 or TRBD2 (5 bases each). With 11 bases removed from V and 0 bases from J, the gap between germline ends came to 17 bases. The CDR3 is 16 amino acids. Germline assignment: CDR1 MNHGY and CDR2 SVAAGI. CDR3 sequence: CAASYRDGSGANVLTF. The CDR3 DNA reads as TGTGCCGCCAGTTATCGGGACGGCTCTGGGGCCAACGTCCTGACTTTC.

The J gene is TRBJ2-3, the V gene TRBV6-2 or TRBV6-3, with D perhaps TRBD2 (5 bases). The V end lost 6 bases, the J end lost 5 bases, and 18 bases lay between the germline ends. Germline V gene lookup returns CDR1 MNHEY and CDR2 SVGEGT. The CDR3 covers 15 residues. The CDR3 bases are TGTGCCAGCAGACGGACCGGGCGCCGGGGAGATACGCAGTATTTT. As protein: CASRRTGRRGDTQYF.

The chain employs TRBV6-2 or TRBV6-3 and TRBJ2-5; D call uncertain. Deletions cut 0 bases from V and 4 bases from J, with 12 bases between. Germline V gene data show CDR1 as MNHEY and CDR2 as SVGEGT. The CDR3 contains 15 residues. CDR3 sequence (DNA): TGTGCCAGCAGTTACTCGATAAGCCTAGGAGAGACCCAGTACTTC. This sequence encodes CASSYSISLGETQYF.

This chain links TRBV6-5 with TRBJ2-1, with 8 bases fitting TRBD2. The CDR3 loop spans 15 amino acids. J lost 7 bases, V lost 2 bases, and 7 bases had no gene match. CDR1 and CDR2 from the germline V gene are MNHEY and SVGAGI. The CDR3 reads CASSYPLSGGNEQFF. CDR3 in DNA: TGTGCCAGCAGTTACCCCCTAAGCGGGGGTAATGAGCAGTTCTTC.

This clonotype was detected only a few times. The chain links TRBV10-3 to TRBJ1-6, with TRBD1 matching over 8 bases. Germline CDR1 ENHRY, CDR2 SYGVKD. The CDR3 spans 15 residues. V shed 5 bases, J shed 10 bases, and the junction held 10 bases outside the gene matches. The chain's CDR3 is CAISSLDRGRSPLHF. For the CDR3, the DNA is TGTGCCATCAGTAGTCTTGACAGGGGCAGATCACCCCTCCACTTT.

The rearrangement uses TRBV12-3 or TRBV12-4 and TRBJ2-3; D unclear. The CDR3 sequence is 14 residues long. Trimming removed 5 bases at V and 6 bases at J, with 15 bases between. CDR3 DNA sequence: TGTGCCAGCAGTGACATATCCCTATGGGATACGCAGTATTTT. Protein: CASSDISLWDTQYF.

This clonotype was seen a few times. This sequence joins TRBV4-1 and TRBJ2-7; 10 nucleotides match TRBD2. After removal of 5 bases from V and 0 bases from J, the junction contained 7 bases not matched to a gene. The germline CDR1 and CDR2 sequences are MGHRA and YSYEKL. The CDR3 length is 16 residues. CDR3 DNA: TGCGCCAGCAGCTCCAGGACTAGCGGATACTCCTACGAGCAGTACTTC. Its translation is CASSSRTSGYSYEQYF.

A few counts support this clonotype. The chain joins TRBV29-1 to TRBJ2-2, with D possibly TRBD1 on 5 matching bases. Germline CDR1 reads SQVTM; CDR2 reads ANQGSEA. This CDR3 region has 13 residues. Trimming stripped 2 bases from V and 6 bases from J, with 10 bases between. The CDR3 reads CSVETSRAGELFF. In nucleotides, the CDR3 is TGCAGCGTTGAAACCTCCAGGGCCGGGGAGCTGTTTTTT.

The V and J genes are TRBV18 and TRBJ2-5, with 9 bases fitting TRBD2. From germline, CDR1 is KGHSH and CDR2 LQKENI. Trimming removed 1 base from V and 1 base from J; junction bases left unmatched: 4. The CDR3 contains 16 residues. This CDR3 is CASSPRAGGLQETQYF. CDR3 sequence (DNA): TGTGCCAGCTCACCACGAGCGGGAGGCCTCCAAGAGACCCAGTACTTC.

The table lists this clonotype with many counts. The V call is TRBV7-2, the J call TRBJ1-1; possibly TRBD1 for D (5 bases). V gave up 5 bases and J gave up 0 bases, with 16 bases separating them. Germline CDR1 reads SGHTA; CDR2 reads FQGNSA. This CDR3 is built from 16 residues. The CDR3 here is CASSRQRSYMNTEAFF. DNA for the CDR3: TGTGCCAGCAGCAGACAGCGTAGCTACATGAACACTGAAGCTTTCTTT. Using reference TRBV7-2 and TRBJ1-1 for the parts outside the CDR3, the full variable domain is GAGVSQSPSNKVTEKGKDVELRCDPISGHTALYWYRQSLGQGLEFLIYFQGNSAPDKSGLPSDRFSAERTGGSVSTLTIQRTQQEDSAVYLCASSRQRSYMNTEAFFGQGTRLTVV.

The genes are TRBV6-5 and TRBJ2-3; D is uncertain. CDR3 length: 15 amino acids. The ends were cut back, 0 bases at V and 6 bases at J, with 13 bases in the middle. Per the germline V gene, CDR1 is MNHEY and CDR2 is SVGAGI. In DNA form, the CDR3 reads TGTGCCAGCAGTTACTCCAGTCCGCCGTTGGATACGCAGTATTTT. Translation: CASSYSSPPLDTQYF.